A single sample is the source of the 29 T cell receptor beta chains below, sequenced in a study of T cell repertoires in cytomegalovirus infection. The antigens of these receptors remain unknown. Using its own MiXCR run on the reads, TCRdb lists one record per CDR3 protein. The data contain a few hundred thousand distinct CDR3 sequences, 25% of them seen just once; the ten biggest clones take up 13%. Sequenced here: cultured PBMCs, sampled from culture after CMV antigen stimulation. The receptors derive from a human donor in good health (CMV status not recorded). Some clones in this sample may be carry-over from other donors' samples.

This rearrangement joins TRBV6-2 or TRBV6-3 to TRBJ2-1, with 11 bases lining up with TRBD2. The CDR3 consists of 16 residues. The germline gives CDR1 MNHEY, CDR2 SVGEGT. J was trimmed by 12 bases and V by 4 bases; bases with no gene match: 14. Written as DNA, the CDR3 is TGTGCCAGCAGTTCGGGGACTAGCGGTAACTCGGGCGGGCAGTTCTTC. Amino acid sequence: CASSSGTSGNSGGQFF.

This clonotype was counted a few times. V gene TRBV27 combines with J gene TRBJ2-1, with TRBD2 matching 7 bases. The CDR3 has 12 amino acids. Per germline, CDR1 MNHEY and CDR2 SMNVEV (reference sequence). Trimming at V came to 6 bases and at J to 10 bases, leaving 6 bases not matched to a gene. CDR3 protein: CASSPGGLEQFF. CDR3 nucleotides: TGTGCCAGCAGCCCCGGGGGGTTAGAGCAGTTCTTC.

The genes are TRBV7-2 and TRBJ1-3, with a weak D call TRBD1 (5 bases). The germline CDR1 and CDR2 sequences are SGHTA and FQGNSA. The CDR3 is made up of 13 amino acids. The V end was cut by 7 bases, the J end by 6 bases, with 13 bases between. The CDR3 spells CASKEGGENTIYF. The CDR3 region has the DNA TGTGCCAGCAAGGAGGGAGGGGAAAACACCATATATTTT.

This clonotype was seen at least ten times. The chain has TRBV7-8 and TRBJ2-5; 12 bases agree with TRBD2. Germline values: CDR1 SGHVS, CDR2 FQNEAQ. The ends lost 5 bases at V and 4 bases at J; junction bases unmatched: 5. This CDR3 has 15 amino acids. The CDR3 region has the DNA TGTGCCAGCAGCCTGGGACTAGCGGGTGGAGAGACCCAGTACTTC. As protein: CASSLGLAGGETQYF. The full variable domain, its missing parts supplied by reference TRBV7-8 and TRBJ2-5, is GAGVSQSPRYKVAKRGQDVALRCDPISGHVSLFWYQQALGQGPEFLTYFQNEAQLDKSGLPSDRFFAERPEGSVSTLKIQRTQQEDSAVYLCASSLGLAGGETQYFGPGTRLLVL.

This chain connects TRBV20-1 to TRBJ2-1, with D possibly TRBD2 on 6 matching bases. The CDR3 covers 15 residues. V was cut by 5 bases and J by 0 bases, with 14 bases left in between. Germline V gene data show CDR1 as DFQATT and CDR2 as SNEGSKA (reference sequence). This chain's CDR3 is CSAGGTGSSYNEQFF. CDR3 sequence (DNA): TGCAGTGCTGGAGGGACCGGGAGCTCCTACAATGAGCAGTTCTTC.

This clonotype was observed at least ten times. The CDR3 spells CASSLTTTSPFSPNNEQFF. The CDR3 nucleotides read TGTGCCAGCAGCCTCACCACGACTAGTCCCTTTTCGCCAAACAATGAGCAGTTCTTC. This chain joins TRBV11-3 and TRBJ2-1, with D perhaps TRBD2 (6 bases). The CDR3 has 19 amino acids. The germline V and J ends were trimmed by 5 bases and 5 bases, with 28 bases remaining between them. CDR1 SGHNT and CDR2 YENEEA come from the germline V gene. The full variable domain, its missing parts supplied by reference TRBV11-3 and TRBJ2-1, is EAGVVQSPRYKIIEKKQPVAFWCNPISGHNTLYWYLQNLGQGPELLIRYENEEAVDDSQLPKDRFSAERLKGVDSTLKIQPAELGDSAVYLCASSLTTTSPFSPNNEQFFGPGTRLTVL.

V and J are TRBV6-2 or TRBV6-3 and TRBJ1-1; possibly TRBD1 for D (5 bases). CDR1 and CDR2 (germline): MNHEY, SVGEGT. This CDR3 spans 15 amino acids. V was cut by 7 bases and J by 6 bases, with 21 bases left in between. CDR3 sequence: CASNRRDRYRPEAFF. Here the CDR3 DNA reads TGTGCCAGCAACCGACGCGATCGTTACAGGCCTGAAGCTTTCTTT.

The chain combines TRBV6-5 with TRBJ2-7; no firm D call. This CDR3 is built from 11 residues. Germline assignment: CDR1 MNHEY and CDR2 SVGAGI. V lost 2 bases and J lost 10, with 9 bases in between. CDR3 loop: CASSYGSAQYF. The CDR3 DNA reads as TGTGCCAGCAGTTACGGCTCGGCCCAGTACTTC.

This clonotype was found many times. This chain connects TRBV7-9 to TRBJ1-4; D remains unclear. V was pared by 1 base and J by 6 bases, with 6 bases between. CDR1 and CDR2 from the germline V gene are SEHNR and FQNEAQ (reference sequence). The CDR3 contains 13 residues. The CDR3 sequence: CASSLVAYEKLFF. The CDR3 DNA reads as TGTGCCAGCAGCTTAGTGGCCTATGAAAAACTGTTTTTT.

This sequence joins TRBV2 and TRBJ2-1; the D call may be TRBD1 or TRBD2 (5 bases each). V lost 3 bases to trimming and J lost 4 bases, with 10 bases between them. This CDR3 spans 14 amino acids. The germline CDR1 and CDR2 sequences are SNHLY and FYNNEI. The CDR3 is CASSEGDSYNEQFF. DNA for the CDR3: TGTGCCAGCAGTGAGGGAGACAGTTACAATGAGCAGTTCTTC. The full variable domain, its missing parts supplied by reference TRBV2 and TRBJ2-1, is EPEVTQTPSHQVTQMGQEVILRCVPISNHLYFYWYRQILGQKVEFLVSFYNNEISEKSEIFDDQFSVERPDGSNFTLKIRSTKLEDSAMYFCASSEGDSYNEQFFGPGTRLTVL.

V usage is TRBV20-1 and J usage is TRBJ2-3, with 12 bases that match TRBD2. The trim removed 2 bases at V and 7 bases at J, leaving 7 bases unmatched. The CDR3 spans 15 residues. Germline lookup yields CDR1 DFQATT and CDR2 SNEGSKA (reference sequence). Here the CDR3 reads CSARPSGLAGNTQYF. The CDR3 DNA reads as TGCAGTGCTAGACCTTCGGGACTAGCGGGTAATACGCAGTATTTT.

This clonotype has more than one count but fewer than ten. This chain uses TRBV6-1 with TRBJ2-2; D not certain. Germline-derived CDR1 and CDR2 are MNHNS and SASEGT. This CDR3 region has 13 residues. Trimming shortened V by 1 base and J by 7 bases, and 7 bases separated the two germline ends. CDR3: CASSEGRIGELFF. In DNA, the CDR3 is TGTGCCAGCAGTGAAGGACGGATCGGGGAGCTGTTTTTT.

This clonotype was observed a few times. The chain recombines TRBV6-5 with TRBJ2-7; possibly TRBD2 for D (5 bases). Germline V lookup: CDR1 MNHEY, CDR2 SVGAGI. Between the trimmed V and J ends, which lost 0 bases and 0 bases, there was a span of 12 bases. CDR3 length equals 16 residues. The CDR3 loop is CASSYSFQRFSYEQYF. CDR3 in DNA: TGTGCCAGCAGTTACTCATTTCAGCGGTTCTCCTACGAGCAGTACTTC.

V and J are TRBV30 and TRBJ2-2; D gene unclear. CDR1 GTSNPN and CDR2 SVGIG come from the germline V gene (reference sequence). Trimming stripped 1 base from V and 5 bases from J, with 14 bases between. The CDR3 has 15 residues. The CDR3 loop reads CAWSGLSLGTGELFF. The CDR3 DNA reads as TGTGCCTGGAGTGGACTCTCATTGGGGACCGGGGAGCTGTTTTTT.

With regard to this clonotype: The junction shows a germline mismatch at one end, possibly a read error. The chain is built from TRBV5-3 and TRBJ2-3; D possibly corresponds to TRBD1 (5 bases). TRBV5-3 is recorded as an ORF, its role being uncertain. The CDR3 runs to 13 residues. CDR3 DNA sequence: TGTGCCAGCAGCTTGCAGGGCCCAGATATGCAGTATTTT. Encoded protein: CASSLQGPDMQYF.

This clonotype turned up a few times. V gene TRBV27 combines with J gene TRBJ1-5; 10 bases line up with TRBD1. Germline assignment: CDR1 MNHEY and CDR2 SMNVEV (reference sequence). This CDR3 contains 16 residues. With V trimmed by 0 bases and J by 6 bases, 5 bases remained unmatched. CDR3: CASSLSRTGGFQPQHF. The CDR3, as DNA: TGTGCCAGCAGTTTATCACGGACAGGGGGATTTCAGCCCCAGCATTTT.

The rearrangement links TRBV12-3 or TRBV12-4 to TRBJ2-1; TRBD2 aligns across 10 bases. The CDR3 is made up of 16 amino acids. V shed 3 bases and J 5 bases; nucleotides not matched to a gene: 7. For the CDR3, the DNA is TGTGCCAGCAGTTTGCGAAGCGGACTAGCGGACAATGAGCAGTTCTTC. It translates to CASSLRSGLADNEQFF.

This clonotype was recorded at least ten times. V is TRBV10-3 and J is TRBJ2-7; the match to TRBD1 covers 7 bases. There are 13 residues in the CDR3. With 4 bases clipped from V and 1 base from J, the junction kept 1 base outside the gene matches. From germline, CDR1 is ENHRY and CDR2 SYGVKD. CDR3: CAISVTGSYEQYF. CDR3 sequence (DNA): TGTGCCATCAGTGTGACAGGGTCCTACGAGCAGTACTTC.

The chain links TRBV6-2 or TRBV6-3 to TRBJ1-5; D unclear. The CDR3 loop spans 13 amino acids. The germline V gene encodes CDR1 MNHEY and CDR2 SVGEGT. V dropped 4 bases and J dropped 2 bases, with 6 bases sitting between them. In nucleotides, the CDR3 is TGTGCCAGCAGTTTAATCGGCAATCAGCCCCAGCATTTT. Translated, it gives CASSLIGNQPQHF.

This clonotype was seen at least ten times. V is TRBV7-2 and J is TRBJ1-1; 7 nucleotides match TRBD1. V shed 1 base and J 5 bases; nucleotides not matched to a gene: 7. The CDR3 is made up of 15 amino acids. Germline CDR1 SGHTA, CDR2 FQGNSA. The CDR3 nucleotides read TGTGCCAGCAGCTTAGAGGACAGGCCGGGTACTGAAGCTTTCTTT. Translating gives CASSLEDRPGTEAFF.

Ten or more counts support this clonotype. The rearrangement links TRBV7-2 to TRBJ1-1; possible D gene TRBD1, 6 bases. The V end lost 1 base, the J end lost 8 bases, and 26 bases lay between the germline ends. The CDR3 covers 18 residues. Per the germline V gene, CDR1 is SGHTA and CDR2 is FQGNSA. In nucleotides, the CDR3 is TGTGCCAGCAGCTTAGTGGTCGTTGTAGGGGGGCACCCGGGCGAAGCTTTCTTT. The encoded protein is CASSLVVVVGGHPGEAFF.

The chain recombines TRBV20-1 with TRBJ1-6; weak D call: TRBD1 (5 bases). Per germline, CDR1 DFQATT and CDR2 SNEGSKA (reference sequence). The V end lost 3 bases, the J end lost 6 bases, and 15 bases lay between the germline ends. CDR3 size: 15 residues. The CDR3 sequence: CSARGDGTSNSPLHF. The CDR3 DNA reads TGCAGTGCTAGGGGCGACGGGACGAGTAATTCACCCCTCCACTTT.

This sequence joins TRBV18 and TRBJ1-2; no definite D call. Trimming took off 5 bases at V and 4 bases at J, with 20 bases between the two ends. Germline CDR1 KGHSH, CDR2 LQKENI. CDR3 length equals 16 residues. Here the CDR3 reads CASSTLEPTTGYGYTF. The CDR3 region has the DNA TGTGCCAGCTCAACTTTGGAACCGACCACCGGCTATGGCTACACCTTC. Using reference TRBV18 and TRBJ1-2 for the parts outside the CDR3, the full variable domain is NAGVMQNPRHLVRRRGQEARLRCSPMKGHSHVYWYRQLPEEGLKFMVYLQKENIIDESGMPKERFSAEFPKEGPSILRIQQVVRGDSAAYFCASSTLEPTTGYGYTFGSGTRLTVV.

This clonotype was seen ten or more times. This rearrangement joins TRBV7-2 to TRBJ2-4; 7 positions agree with TRBD2. The trim removed 5 bases at V and 8 bases at J, leaving 12 bases unmatched. The CDR3 covers 15 residues. Germline V gives CDR1 SGHTA, CDR2 FQGNSA. CDR3 nucleotide sequence: TGTGCCAGCAGCCCGGGGGGAGGGCTAGCGGACATTCAGTACTTC. It translates to CASSPGGGLADIQYF.

This clonotype has only a few counts. J is TRBJ2-7 and V is TRBV6-1; 10 bases are shared with TRBD1. This CDR3 has 14 residues. Trimming cost V 5 bases and J 4 bases; bases outside gene matches: 5. Looked up from germline, CDR1 is MNHNS and CDR2 is SASEGT. CDR3 loop: CASSHRGQGYEQYF. The CDR3 DNA reads as TGTGCCAGCAGTCACAGGGGACAGGGGTACGAGCAGTACTTC.

This clonotype was seen only a few times. V and J are TRBV20-1 and TRBJ2-1; 11 bases map to TRBD2. CDR1 and CDR2 (germline): DFQATT, SNEGSKA (reference sequence). The CDR3 sequence is 14 residues long. J gave up 2 bases and V 8 bases, and 5 bases lay outside the gene matches. This chain's CDR3 is CSLLAGGPYNEQFF. For the CDR3, the DNA is TGCAGTTTGCTAGCGGGAGGACCCTACAATGAGCAGTTCTTC.

This chain uses TRBV6-1 with TRBJ1-2; D unresolved. Germline V CDR1 and CDR2: MNHNS, SASEGT. This CDR3 is built from 12 residues. With 0 bases removed from V and 5 bases from J, the gap between germline ends came to 4 bases. For the CDR3, the DNA is TGTGCCAGCAGTGAAGCGCCTTATGGCTACACCTTC. Translated: CASSEAPYGYTF.

This chain links TRBV6-1 with TRBJ1-5, with 7 bases that match TRBD1. CDR3 length: 14 amino acids. Germline CDR1 reads MNHNS; CDR2 reads SASEGT. J lost 0 bases, V lost 7 bases, and 3 bases had no gene match. As DNA, the CDR3 is TGTGCCAGCAAAAGGGACAGTAGCAATCAGCCCCAGCATTTT. This sequence encodes CASKRDSSNQPQHF.

The chain recombines TRBV19 with TRBJ2-6, with TRBD2 matching 11 bases. The germline CDR1 and CDR2 sequences are LNHDA and SQIVND (reference sequence). This CDR3 spans 19 amino acids. J lost 3 bases, V lost 3 bases, and 10 bases had no gene match. CDR3 DNA sequence: TGTGCCAGTAGTATGCAGTTGGGTCTAGCGGGAGGTGGGGCCAACGTCCTGACTTTC. Translating gives CASSMQLGLAGGGANVLTF.